The clone carrying this T cell receptor (beta chain) came up a few times. Its antigen is as yet unknown. The sample belongs to a study of early T cells in non-severe SARS-CoV-2 infection. The overall study: Unsorted whole-blood RNA was sequenced in bulk, leaving chains unpaired.

Study-wide points: VDJdb matching skewed toward anti-spike CD8 responses, missing private and CD4 specificities.

Per the germline V gene, CDR1 is MNHEY and CDR2 is SVGEGT. V lost 11 bases and J 11 bases, leaving 10 bases between the germline ends. There are 9 residues in the CDR3. Attachment of unique molecular identifiers to individual cDNA molecules was performed. TCRdb reanalysed the 5' RACE reads using MiXCR and keeps one entry per CDR3 protein. This sample has tens of thousands of distinct CDR3 sequences, with under 15% found just once. The TCR originated in an adult who was a healthcare worker with PCR-confirmed SARS-CoV-2 infection or an uninfected control (not recorded which). Sequenced material: whole blood. The chain links TRBV6-2 or TRBV6-3 to TRBJ1-5; D unclear. DNA of the CDR3: TGTGCCTACCCACCGGCCCAGCATTTT. The encoded protein is CAYPPAQHF.